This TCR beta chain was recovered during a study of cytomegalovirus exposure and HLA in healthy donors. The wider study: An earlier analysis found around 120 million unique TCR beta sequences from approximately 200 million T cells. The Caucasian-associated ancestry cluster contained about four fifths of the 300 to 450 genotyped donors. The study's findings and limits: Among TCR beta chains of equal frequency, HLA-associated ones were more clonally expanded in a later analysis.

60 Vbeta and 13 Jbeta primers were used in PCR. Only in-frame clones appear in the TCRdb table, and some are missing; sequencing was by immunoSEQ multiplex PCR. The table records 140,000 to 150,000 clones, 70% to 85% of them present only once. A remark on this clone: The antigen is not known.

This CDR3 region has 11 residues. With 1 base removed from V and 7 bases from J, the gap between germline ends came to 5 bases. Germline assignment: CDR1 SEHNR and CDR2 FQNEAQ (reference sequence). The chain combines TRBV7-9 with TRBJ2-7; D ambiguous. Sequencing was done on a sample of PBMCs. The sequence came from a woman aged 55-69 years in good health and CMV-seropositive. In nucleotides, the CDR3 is TGTGCCAGCAGCTTAGGACAAGAGCAGTACTTC. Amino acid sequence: CASSLGQEQYF. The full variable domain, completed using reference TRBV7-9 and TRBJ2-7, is DTGVSQNPRHKITKRGQNVTFRCDPISEHNRLYWYRQTLGQGPEFLTYFQNEAQLEKSRLLSDRFSAERPKGSFSTLEIQRTEQGDSAMYLCASSLGQEQYFGPGTRLTVT.